This is a list of T cell receptor beta chains from one sample in a study of cytotoxic CD8 clonotypes in ibrutinib-treated CLL. Repertoires were generated with immunoSEQ multiplex PCR, while TCRdb's copy carries only in-frame clones and drops some. This sample carries 300,000 to 400,000 clones, approximately 67% of them seen once, and the ten largest clones take under 8%. Material: PBMCs, obtained after 36 months of ibrutinib treatment. The receptors come from a human donor with chronic lymphocytic leukemia. CDR3s include the opening cysteine and the closing phenylalanine or tryptophan. A D gene is named only where the DNA matches it firmly. Clone size is stated in some rows and not others, as once, few, many or a class when expanded.

D	J	V	size	DNA	CDR3
NA	TRBJ1-2	TRBV27	NA	TGTGCCAGCAGTTCATCGACAGGTTATGGCTACACCTTC	CASSSSTGYGYTF
TRBD1	TRBJ2-7	TRBV15	few	TGTGCCACCAGCAGAGCGGGGACAGGGGTCTACGAGCAGTACTTC	CATSRAGTGVYEQYF
TRBD1	TRBJ1-2	TRBV7-9	NA	TGTGCCAGCAGCTTTACAGGGGGGAATGGCTACACCTTC	CASSFTGGNGYTF
NA	TRBJ2-5	TRBV6-1	few	TGTGCCAGCCGGGACGTGGGGACCCAGTACTTC	CASRDVGTQYF
TRBD1	TRBJ2-7	TRBV18	once	TGTGCCAGCGCCATGGACAGGTCCTACGAGCAGTACTTC	CASAMDRSYEQYF
NA	TRBJ2-1	TRBV4-1	few	TGCGCCAGCAGCCAATACAACAATGAGCAGTTCTTC	CASSQYNNEQFF
NA	TRBJ1-4	TRBV9	once	TGTGCCAGCAGCGCGGGGACTGTAACTAATGAAAAACTGTTTTTT	CASSAGTVTNEKLFF
TRBD1	TRBJ1-5	TRBV4-1	NA	TGCGCCAGCAGCCAAGTAAGGGGGCGTCAGCCCCAGCATTTT	CASSQVRGRQPQHF
NA	TRBJ2-5	TRBV10-3	NA	TGTGCCATCAGTGTGGAGCGCGGAGAGACCCAGTACTTC	CAISVERGETQYF
TRBD1	TRBJ1-2	TRBV6-5	NA	TGTGCCAGCAGTTACTCGACAGGGGGGACTGGCTACACCTTC	CASSYSTGGTGYTF
NA	TRBJ2-7	TRBV27	once	TGTGCCAGCAGTTTATCGAGGTATCGCGAGCAGTACTTC	CASSLSRYREQYF
NA	TRBJ2-7	TRBV19	NA	TGTGCCAGTAGTATAGGAGGGGACATTTCCTACGAGCAGTACTTC	CASSIGGDISYEQYF
NA	TRBJ2-7	TRBV5-1	NA	TGCGCCAGCAGCTTGCAAGCCAGTTTGGGATTGAACGAGCAGTACTTC	CASSLQASLGLNEQYF
TRBD1	TRBJ1-2	TRBV29-1	few	TGCAGCGTCCTGGGGGACAGTACTTATGGCTACACCTTC	CSVLGDSTYGYTF
TRBD2	TRBJ2-7	TRBV29-1	NA	TGCAGCGCGGCGGGACTAGCGGGGGGCGACCCTTACGAGCAGTACTTC	CSAAGLAGGDPYEQYF
TRBD2	TRBJ2-1	TRBV19	NA	TGTGCCAGTAGTGCCACTAGCGGGATCTACAATGAGCAGTTCTTC	CASSATSGIYNEQFF
NA	TRBJ2-3	TRBV6-6	NA	TGTGCCAGCGCAGCCGGGCTGGGCAACACAGATACGCAGTATTTT	CASAAGLGNTDTQYF
NA	TRBJ1-4	TRBV29-1	NA	TGCAGCGTTGGTCAGTCGAATGAAAAACTGTTTTTT	CSVGQSNEKLFF
NA	TRBJ2-7	TRBV10-2	NA	TGCGCCAGCAAATTTCAGGGCGGTCCCTACGAGCAGTACTTC	CASKFQGGPYEQYF
NA	TRBJ1-2	TRBV5-1	NA	TGCGCCAGCAGCTTAGGTCCCAGGGCTAACTATGGCTACACCTTC	CASSLGPRANYGYTF
NA	TRBJ1-3	TRBV6-5	NA	TGTGCCAGCAGTTTCGACCGGGACCCTCGGTGGGACACCATATATTTT	CASSFDRDPRWDTIYF
NA	TRBJ2-4	TRBV11-2	NA	TGTGCCAGCAGCCGGGGAACCCAAAACATTCAGTACTTC	CASSRGTQNIQYF
NA	TRBJ2-5	TRBV11-2	NA	TGTGCCAGCAGCCCCCACCCCCCCAATAGGGTGGGCGAGACCCAGTACTTC	CASSPHPPNRVGETQYF
TRBD1	TRBJ2-7	TRBV18	NA	TGTGCCAGCTCAGAGGGACAGGGTAACGAGCAGTACTTC	CASSEGQGNEQYF
NA	TRBJ1-2	TRBV6-1	NA	TGTGCCAGCAGTGAAGTCGGGCACCCCTATGGCTACACCTTC	CASSEVGHPYGYTF
TRBD2	TRBJ2-3	TRBV27	once	TGTGCCAGCGCACCGGGACTAGTCGGTTACACGCAGTATTTT	CASAPGLVGYTQYF
TRBD1	TRBJ1-2	TRBV2	few	TGTGCCAGCAGCATGGGACAGGCCCCCCGAGGCTACACCTTC	CASSMGQAPRGYTF
NA	TRBJ2-1	TRBV19	few	TGTGCCAGTAGTATCGTTCTTGGTAGCCCCATCGGATACAATGAGCAGTTCTTC	CASSIVLGSPIGYNEQFF
TRBD1	TRBJ2-7	TRBV5-1	NA	TGCGCCAGCAGCTACCGGGACAGGACCTACGAGCAGTACTTC	CASSYRDRTYEQYF
NA	TRBJ2-7	TRBV2	few	TGTGCCAGCAGGTTATCCTACGAGCAGTACTTC	CASRLSYEQYF
TRBD1	TRBJ2-7	TRBV19	NA	TGTGCCAGTAGTTCGCTTACAGGGGCGTACGAGCAGTACTTC	CASSSLTGAYEQYF
NA	TRBJ1-2	TRBV10-3	once	TGTGCCATCAGAACGGACAGCAATAACTATGGCTACACCTTC	CAIRTDSNNYGYTF
NA	TRBJ1-1	TRBV11-2	NA	TGTGCCAGCAGCTTAGCGGGCAGGGGGAACACTGAAGCTTTCTTT	CASSLAGRGNTEAFF
TRBD2	TRBJ2-5	TRBV27	few	TGTGCCAGCAGTTCCAGACTAGCGGGAGGTAGCGAGACCCAGTACTTC	CASSSRLAGGSETQYF
TRBD1	TRBJ1-2	TRBV5-1	NA	TGCGCCAGCAGCTTGGGGTCGGGACAGGACTATGGCTACACCTTC	CASSLGSGQDYGYTF
TRBD1	TRBJ2-7	TRBV6-5	NA	TGTGCCAGCAGTACCGGGACAGGGATCTCCTACGAGCAGTACTTC	CASSTGTGISYEQYF
TRBD1	TRBJ1-2	TRBV19	few	TGTGCCACTCACAGGGGAATGGGGTATGGCTACACCTTC	CATHRGMGYGYTF
NA	TRBJ1-1	TRBV30	once	TGTGCCTGTCGTACACGGAAGGACACTGAAGCTTTCTTT	CACRTRKDTEAFF
TRBD1	TRBJ2-7	TRBV28	NA	TGTGCCAGCAGTTTCGGGCCGGGACAGTCTTACGAGCAGTACTTC	CASSFGPGQSYEQYF
NA	TRBJ1-5	TRBV27	few	TGTGCCAGCAACATTCCCGGGGGGCCCCAGCATTTT	CASNIPGGPQHF
NA	TRBJ2-4	TRBV7-3	NA	TGTGCCAGCAGCTTACGCCCCGAGAAAAACATTCAGTACTTC	CASSLRPEKNIQYF
NA	TRBJ2-7	TRBV7-2	NA	TGTGCCAGCAGCACTCTGGGGGGGCGGACCTCCTACGAGCAGTACTTC	CASSTLGGRTSYEQYF
NA	TRBJ1-2	TRBV28	NA	TGTGCCAGCAGTTACCAGGGAAAGAGTAGGACTAACTATGGCTACACCTTC	CASSYQGKSRTNYGYTF
NA	TRBJ1-2	TRBV28	many	TGTGCCAGCAGTTCCCTCCCCCTGACTGGTGGCTACACCTTC	CASSSLPLTGGYTF
NA	TRBJ2-7	TRBV6-5	few	TGTGCCAGCAGTTCCTCCCAAACAGGGCTCGAGCAGTACTTC	CASSSSQTGLEQYF
TRBD2	TRBJ2-5	TRBV28	NA	TGTGCCAGCACCCTTAGCGGGAAAGAGACCCAGTACTTC	CASTLSGKETQYF
TRBD1	TRBJ1-4	TRBV6-6	NA	TGTGCCAGCAGTAGGACAGGTGGGAATGAAAAACTGTTTTTT	CASSRTGGNEKLFF
NA	TRBJ2-2	TRBV5-1	NA	TGCGCCAGCAGTGAACTGGGGAACACCGGGGAGCTGTTTTTT	CASSELGNTGELFF
NA	TRBJ1-1	TRBV5-1	NA	TGCGCCAGCAGCTTAGGCATGACAGTTAAAGAAGCTTTCTTT	CASSLGMTVKEAFF
NA	TRBJ2-7	TRBV11-2	NA	TGTGCCAGCAGCCCGGCTTACGAGCAGTACTTC	CASSPAYEQYF
NA	TRBJ2-3	TRBV7-6	few	TGTGCCAGCAGCCGGACCAGGGGCACAGATACGCAGTATTTT	CASSRTRGTDTQYF
NA	TRBJ1-1	TRBV6-1	NA	TGTGCCAGCAGTGAAGGCAGAAGGATGAACACTGAAGCTTTCTTT	CASSEGRRMNTEAFF
NA	TRBJ2-1	TRBV28	NA	TGTGCCAGCAGTCCCCCAGGGGCAGGGGTTTACAATGAGCAGTTCTTC	CASSPPGAGVYNEQFF
NA	TRBJ2-5	TRBV18	NA	TGTGCCAGCTCACCAGCGGGAGAGACCCAGTACTTC	CASSPAGETQYF
TRBD2	TRBJ2-3	TRBV4-1	few	TGCGCCAGCAGCCAAGCGCGGGGGGGAACAGATACGCAGTATTTT	CASSQARGGTDTQYF
NA	TRBJ2-3	TRBV29-1	NA	TGCAGCGTTGATGGCCAGGGCCCAGATACGCAGTATTTT	CSVDGQGPDTQYF
TRBD2	TRBJ2-2	TRBV4-1	NA	TGCGCCAGCAGCCAAGATATACTGGGGGGACTAGCCGTCCCCGGGGAGCTGTTTTTT	CASSQDILGGLAVPGELFF